The rows below give T cell receptor beta chains drawn from one sample of a study of human T cells and chemical hapten exposure. TCRdb re-analysed the RACE reads in MiXCR, keeping a single row per CDR3 protein. Here the sample spans 200,000 to 300,000 distinct CDR3 sequences, approximately 8.6% being singletons. Material: whole blood, obtained in connection with sensitization to the hapten diphenylcyclopropenone (DPC). The source is a woman in her forties with alopecia areata. Some clones in this sample may be carry-over from other donors' samples. Both conserved end residues are part of each CDR3. The D gene is left open where the match is weak. Part of the rows lack a size; the others show once, few, many or a class for expanded clones.

V,size,D,J,CDR3,DNA
TRBV13,NA,NA,TRBJ1-1,CASSLRDKGLDTEAFF,TGTGCCAGCAGCTTAAGGGACAAGGGGCTGGACACTGAAGCTTTCTTT
TRBV20-1,few,NA,TRBJ2-7,CSARLQGHEQYF,TGCAGTGCTAGACTACAGGGACACGAGCAGTACTTC
TRBV28,few,NA,TRBJ1-6,CASNRGIYNSPLHF,TGTGCCAGCAACAGAGGAATTTATAATTCACCCCTCCACTTT
TRBV24-1,few,NA,TRBJ2-1,CATSDLMSREFF,TGTGCCACCAGTGATTTGATGTCTCGCGAGTTCTTC
TRBV7-8,NA,NA,TRBJ2-1,CASSLVGGRTYNEQFF,TGTGCCAGCAGCTTAGTGGGTGGCAGAACCTACAATGAGCAGTTCTTC
TRBV10-2,NA,TRBD2,TRBJ2-1,CASSESSGGAFEQFF,TGCGCCAGCAGTGAGTCAAGCGGGGGGGCGTTCGAGCAGTTCTTC
TRBV4-1,NA,NA,TRBJ1-5,CASSQGAGNQPQHF,TGCGCCAGCAGCCAAGGGGCGGGTAATCAGCCCCAGCATTTT
TRBV7-2,many,NA,TRBJ2-2,CASSLASLTGELFF,TGTGCCAGCAGCTTAGCCAGCCTCACCGGGGAGCTGTTTTTT
TRBV6-5,many,NA,TRBJ1-4,CASSPGREKLFF,TGTGCCAGCAGCCCCGGAAGGGAAAAACTGTTTTTT
TRBV9,few,NA,TRBJ1-1,CASSVATGNTEAFF,TGTGCCAGCAGCGTAGCTACGGGGAACACTGAAGCTTTCTTT
TRBV27,many,NA,TRBJ2-1,CASSLASPNSNEQFF,TGTGCCAGCAGTTTAGCTAGCCCAAATTCCAATGAGCAGTTCTTC
TRBV7-9,NA,TRBD1,TRBJ1-2,CASSFHSGTGEGYTF,TGTGCCAGCAGCTTCCACTCCGGGACAGGGGAAGGCTACACCTTC
TRBV5-1,NA,TRBD1,TRBJ2-1,CASSPTGVRVNEQFF,TGCGCCAGCAGCCCCACAGGGGTGCGAGTCAATGAGCAGTTCTTC
TRBV5-1,NA,TRBD2,TRBJ2-7,CASSLGGLAVTYEQYF,TGCGCCAGCAGCTTGGGAGGACTAGCGGTAACCTACGAGCAGTACTTC
TRBV3-1,few,NA,TRBJ2-3,CASTLASSGDTQYF,TGTGCCAGCACCCTGGCTAGCAGTGGAGATACGCAGTATTTT
TRBV29-1,NA,NA,TRBJ1-4,CSVEAGALFF,TGCAGCGTTGAAGCTGGCGCACTGTTTTTT
TRBV5-1,many,TRBD1,TRBJ2-3,CASKDTGGSDTQYF,TGCGCCAGCAAGGATACAGGGGGCTCAGATACGCAGTATTTT
TRBV7-3,many,NA,TRBJ2-5,CASSLTAEQETQYF,TGTGCCAGCAGCTTAACAGCGGAACAAGAGACCCAGTACTTC
TRBV27,many,NA,TRBJ2-1,CASRLAQRGEQFF,TGTGCCAGCAGGCTAGCCCAGAGGGGTGAGCAGTTCTTC
TRBV6-1,few,NA,TRBJ2-6,CASRSGSSGANVLTF,TGTGCCAGCAGGTCCGGGAGCTCTGGGGCCAACGTCCTGACTTTC
TRBV20-1,NA,NA,TRBJ1-3,CSARDFRARVSGNTIYF,TGCAGTGCTAGAGATTTTAGAGCCCGAGTCTCGGGAAACACCATATATTTT
TRBV30,NA,NA,TRBJ1-1,CAWGDGTPLNTEAFF,TGTGCCTGGGGGGACGGGACACCGTTGAACACTGAAGCTTTCTTT
TRBV4-2,many,TRBD1,TRBJ1-4,CASSQGDSLTNEKLFF,TGTGCCAGCAGCCAAGGGGACAGCCTAACTAATGAAAAACTGTTTTTT
TRBV10-3,NA,TRBD1,TRBJ1-2,CAIAPGQGKGYGYTF,TGTGCCATCGCCCCGGGACAGGGAAAAGGGTATGGCTACACCTTC